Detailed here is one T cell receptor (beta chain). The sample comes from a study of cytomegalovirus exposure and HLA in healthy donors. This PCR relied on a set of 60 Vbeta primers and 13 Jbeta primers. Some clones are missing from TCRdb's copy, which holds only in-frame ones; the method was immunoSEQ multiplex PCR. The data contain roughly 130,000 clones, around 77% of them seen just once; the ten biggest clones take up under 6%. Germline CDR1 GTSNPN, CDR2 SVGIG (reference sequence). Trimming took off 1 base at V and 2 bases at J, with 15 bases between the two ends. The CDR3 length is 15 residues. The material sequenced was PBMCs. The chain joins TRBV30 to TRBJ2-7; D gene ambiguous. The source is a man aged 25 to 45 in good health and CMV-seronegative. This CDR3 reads CAWSGMRFMAYEQYF. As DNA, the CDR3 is TGTGCCTGGAGTGGAATGCGGTTCATGGCCTACGAGCAGTACTTC. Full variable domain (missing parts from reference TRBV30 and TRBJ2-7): SQTIHQWPATLVQPVGSPLSLECTVEGTSNPNLYWYRQAAGRGLQLLFYSVGIGQISSEVPQNLSASRPQDRQFILSSKKLLLSDSGFYLCAWSGMRFMAYEQYFGPGTRLTVT.